The 13 T cell receptor beta chains given below trace back to one sample, sequenced in a study of cytotoxic CD8 clonotypes in ibrutinib-treated CLL. Sequencing was performed with immunoSEQ multiplex PCR; in TCRdb, only in-frame clones are kept and a portion is missing. This sample has over 6,000 clones, with 60% to 75% found just once. Specimen: PBMCs, collected before ibrutinib treatment. The receptors come from a human donor with chronic lymphocytic leukemia.

The CDR3 DNA reads as TGTGCCAGCAGCCCAGGTCCCAGCTATGGCTACACCTTC. Its translation is CASSPGPSYGYTF. The gene calls are TRBV11-2 and TRBJ1-2, with D unclear. Germline values: CDR1 SGHAT, CDR2 FQNNGV. This CDR3 has 13 residues. V was shortened by 5 bases and J by 4 bases, with 11 bases between the two germline ends.

The J gene is TRBJ1-2, the V gene TRBV7-2; weak D call: TRBD1 (6 bases). Trimming left V 6 bases short and J 6 bases short, with 20 bases between. The CDR3 spans 15 residues. Germline assignment: CDR1 SGHTA and CDR2 FQGNSA. The CDR3 DNA reads TGTGCCAGCAGTCAGTCCCCAGGGGCTGCGAATGGCTACACCTTC. Translated: CASSQSPGAANGYTF.

The chain has TRBV9 and TRBJ1-2; 8 bases agree with TRBD1. CDR1 is SGDLS and CDR2 is YYNGEE in the germline V gene. The CDR3 is made up of 14 amino acids. After removal of 4 bases from V and 1 base from J, the junction contained 3 bases not matched to a gene. The CDR3 DNA reads as TGTGCCAGCAGCCCTGGACAGGGTAACTATGGCTACACCTTC. Its translation is CASSPGQGNYGYTF.

This clone was recorded a few times. The chain employs TRBV28 and TRBJ1-2, with TRBD1 matching over 8 bases. V gave up 7 bases and J gave up 4 bases; unmatched junction bases: 14. This CDR3 is built from 16 residues. Germline loops: CDR1 MDHEN, CDR2 SYDVKM. DNA for the CDR3: TGTGCCAGCACCCTATACGGACAGGGAAGAACCTATGGCTACACCTTC. It is translated as CASTLYGQGRTYGYTF.

The chain links TRBV11-3 to TRBJ2-3; D call uncertain. Trimming removed 5 bases at V and 2 bases at J, with 11 bases between. The CDR3 covers 14 residues. Germline V gene lookup returns CDR1 SGHNT and CDR2 YENEEA. Here the CDR3 reads CASSADGFTDTQYF. DNA for the CDR3: TGTGCCAGCAGCGCCGATGGATTCACAGATACGCAGTATTTT.

The V and J genes are TRBV6-5 and TRBJ2-1, with TRBD1 identical over 7 bases. Germline V CDR1 and CDR2: MNHEY, SVGAGI. Trimming removed 0 bases from V and 2 bases from J; junction bases left unmatched: 4. This CDR3 is built from 16 residues. This chain's CDR3 is CASSYSNRGAYNEQFF. For the CDR3, the DNA is TGTGCCAGCAGTTACTCGAACAGGGGCGCCTACAATGAGCAGTTCTTC.

This clone occurred a few times. The V gene is TRBV2, the J gene TRBJ1-5; 7 nucleotides agree with TRBD1. This CDR3 comprises 14 residues. V lost 6 bases, J lost 5 bases, and 7 bases stayed unmatched. The germline gives CDR1 SNHLY, CDR2 FYNNEI. In DNA, the CDR3 is TGTGCCAGCAGCCGACAGGGTACGGATCAGCCCCAGCATTTT. As protein: CASSRQGTDQPQHF.

V usage is TRBV15 and J usage is TRBJ2-5; D not certain. This CDR3 is built from 14 residues. V dropped 4 bases and J dropped 5 bases, with 14 bases sitting between them. Germline assignment: CDR1 LNHNV and CDR2 YYDKDF (reference sequence). The chain's CDR3 is CATSTLVAAETQYF. The DNA for the CDR3 is TGTGCCACCAGCACGCTAGTTGCCGCGGAGACCCAGTACTTC.

The chain carries TRBV20-1 and TRBJ2-7; D unclear. This CDR3 has 11 residues. Germline V lookup: CDR1 DFQATT, CDR2 SNEGSKA (reference sequence). V shed 1 base and J shed 3 bases, with 4 bases lying between them. CDR3 amino acids: CSARGGYEQYF. The CDR3 nucleotides are TGCAGTGCTAGAGGGGGCTACGAGCAGTACTTC.

In this sample, this clone turned up once. V and J are TRBV5-1 and TRBJ2-3; TRBD1 might be the D (6 bases). The CDR3 spans 15 residues. Germline V gene lookup returns CDR1 SGHRS and CDR2 YFSETQ. Trimming took 2 bases from V and 1 from J, leaving 11 bases between them. The CDR3 is CASSLPRQGTDTQYF. The CDR3 nucleotides are TGCGCCAGCAGCTTACCCAGACAGGGCACAGATACGCAGTATTTT.

The genes are TRBV19 and TRBJ2-3; TRBD2 aligns across 8 bases. The germline V gene has CDR1 LNHDA and CDR2 SQIVND (reference sequence). The V segment lost 8 bases and the J segment 2 bases; nucleotides outside the gene matches: 12. This CDR3 region has 16 residues. The CDR3 DNA follows: TGTGCCAGTTCCCGGGAGGGGACACGCGACACAGATACGCAGTATTTT. Translated: CASSREGTRDTDTQYF.

The chain joins TRBV9 to TRBJ2-1; no clear D. The germline CDR1 and CDR2 sequences are SGDLS and YYNGEE. Trimming removed 4 bases from V and 7 bases from J, with 24 bases in between. This CDR3 region has 17 residues. This CDR3 is CASSSFPGLGVLNEQFF. The CDR3 coding sequence is TGTGCCAGCAGCTCCTTTCCGGGCCTAGGTGTTTTAAATGAGCAGTTCTTC.

The chain joins TRBV10-3 to TRBJ1-5; perhaps TRBD1 as D (6 bases). CDR1 is ENHRY and CDR2 is SYGVKD in the germline V gene. The CDR3 length is 13 residues. Trimming cost V 10 bases and J 4 bases, with 14 bases left between them. CDR3 loop: CATRTARNQPQHF. The CDR3 DNA sequence: TGTGCCACCAGGACAGCGAGGAATCAGCCCCAGCATTTT.